This T cell receptor beta chain was recorded in a study of blood T cell repertoires in COVID-19. Seattle cases were enrolled at active infection and followed longitudinally. Sequencing used immunoSEQ multiplex PCR; TCRdb keeps in-frame clones, though not all of them. Altogether some 400,000 clones are present, about 87% being singletons, with the ten largest covering roughly 2.1%. V shed 5 bases and J 5 bases; nucleotides not matched to a gene: 10. Germline-derived CDR1 and CDR2 are LNHDA and SQIVND (reference sequence). The length of the CDR3 is 15 residues. The chain joins TRBV19 to TRBJ2-7, with 9 bases lining up with TRBD1. This receptor was taken from a woman aged 60-70 years with COVID-19, enrolled during active disease. The sequencing input was peripheral blood. This CDR3 is CASSARPGQGHEQYF. The CDR3, as DNA: TGTGCCAGTAGTGCCCGCCCGGGACAGGGACACGAGCAGTACTTC.